This T cell receptor (beta chain) is from a study of T cell responses to AZD1222 COVID-19 vaccine. This clone was seen only once. The CDR3 is made up of 13 amino acids. Germline assignment: CDR1 SGHVS and CDR2 FQNEAQ. Trimming removed 0 bases at V and 10 bases at J, with 12 bases between. This table comes from immunoSEQ multiplex PCR, and its TCRdb copy is limited to in-frame clones, with some not included. The sample lists over 100,000 clones, around 84% occurring once. The origin of this receptor is an adult in good health. V and J are TRBV7-8 and TRBJ1-1; D is possibly TRBD1 (5 bases). Sample: peripheral blood, taken on day 0 of AZD1222 vaccination. In nucleotides, the CDR3 is TGTGCCAGCAGCTTAGCGGGGGAGGGTAGAGCTTTCTTT. Its translation is CASSLAGEGRAFF.